These T cell receptor beta chains were read from a single sample in a study of blood T cells in healthy people across ages. One entry per CDR3 protein results from TCRdb running MiXCR on the 5' RACE reads. The sample contains about 1.4 million distinct CDR3 sequences, around 59% of which appear only once. Sequencing was performed on blood. These receptors were collected from a man between 18 and 35 years old in good health. Both conserved end residues are part of each CDR3. Expanded clones are given a class, and other clones once, few, many or no size at all.

j_gene	v_gene	len	abundance	CDR3aa
TRBJ2-7	TRBV28	14	.	CASSMRTVGPEQYF
.	TRBV6-5	15	.	CASSSGTGRAYEQYF
TRBJ1-5	TRBV21-1	13	many	CASSRSSNQPQHF
TRBJ2-7	TRBV6-6	14	few	CASTQLAGYDEQYF
TRBJ2-2	TRBV5-5	14	.	CASKTDPNTGELFF
.	TRBV7-2	11	.	CASSESPEQYF
TRBJ2-5	TRBV11-2	14	.	CASGRTGGEETQYF
TRBJ1-1	TRBV7-9	11	many	CASSFDNEAFF
TRBJ1-2	TRBV4-1	15	few	CASSQVLLGNYGYTF
TRBJ2-3	TRBV29-1	14	few	CSVEVTALTDTQYF
TRBJ2-1	TRBV10-3	17	few	CAISESKGAGGYNEQFF
TRBJ1-1	TRBV6-2/TRBV6-3	15	.	CASSYSRQPNTEAFF
TRBJ2-3	TRBV10-3	15	.	CAIGKQGARTDTQYF
TRBJ2-3	TRBV28	17	.	CASSPLRGGGPTDTQYF
TRBJ2-3	TRBV11-2	16	.	CASSPLAGGSTDTQYF
TRBJ1-1	TRBV20-1	14	.	CSASGVRLRSEAFF
TRBJ1-6	TRBV4-1	17	.	CASSPLIQGADNSPLHF
TRBJ2-5	TRBV12-3/TRBV12-4	15	.	CASSFQQVDQETQYF